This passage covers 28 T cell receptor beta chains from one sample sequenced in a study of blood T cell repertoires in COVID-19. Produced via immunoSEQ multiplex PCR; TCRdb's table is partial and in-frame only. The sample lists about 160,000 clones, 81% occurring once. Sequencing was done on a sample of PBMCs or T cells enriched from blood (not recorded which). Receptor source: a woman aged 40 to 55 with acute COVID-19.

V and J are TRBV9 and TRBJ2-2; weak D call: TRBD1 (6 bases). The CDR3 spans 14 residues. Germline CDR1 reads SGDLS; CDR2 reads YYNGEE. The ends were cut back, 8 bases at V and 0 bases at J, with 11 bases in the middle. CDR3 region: CASTGHTNTGELFF. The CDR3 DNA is TGTGCCAGTACGGGACACACGAACACCGGGGAGCTGTTTTTT.

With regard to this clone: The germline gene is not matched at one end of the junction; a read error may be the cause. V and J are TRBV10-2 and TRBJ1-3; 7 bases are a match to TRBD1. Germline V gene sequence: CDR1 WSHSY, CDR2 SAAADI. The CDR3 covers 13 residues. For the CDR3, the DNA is TGCGCCAGCAGGACAGGGTTTGGAGACACCATATATTTT. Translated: CASRTGFGDTIYF.

The CDR3 sequence: CASRTDSYGYTF. The CDR3 DNA follows: TGTGCCAGCAGGACGGACAGCTATGGCTACACCTTC. The chain couples TRBV6-5 to TRBJ1-2; TRBD1 is a possible D gene (6 bases). The CDR3 is 12 residues long. Germline V CDR1 and CDR2: MNHEY, SVGAGI. Trimming stripped 6 bases from V and 4 bases from J, with 9 bases between.

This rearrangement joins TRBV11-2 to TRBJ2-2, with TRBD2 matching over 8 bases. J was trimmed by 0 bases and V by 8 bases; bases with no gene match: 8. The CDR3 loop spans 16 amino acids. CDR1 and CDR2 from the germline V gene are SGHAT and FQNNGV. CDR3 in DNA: TGTGCCAGCGTTATGGTAGCGGGGACGAACACCGGGGAGCTGTTTTTT. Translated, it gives CASVMVAGTNTGELFF.

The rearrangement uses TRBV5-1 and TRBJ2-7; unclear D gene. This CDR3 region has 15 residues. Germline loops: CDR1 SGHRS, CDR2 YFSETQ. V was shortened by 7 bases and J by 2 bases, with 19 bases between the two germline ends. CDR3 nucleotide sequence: TGCGCCAGCGCTATCCTAGTCGACCACACCTACGAGCAGTACTTC. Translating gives CASAILVDHTYEQYF.

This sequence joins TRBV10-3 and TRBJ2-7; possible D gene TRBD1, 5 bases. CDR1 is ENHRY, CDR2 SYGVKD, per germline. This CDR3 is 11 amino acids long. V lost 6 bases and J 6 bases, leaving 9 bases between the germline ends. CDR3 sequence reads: CAIRGQSEQYF. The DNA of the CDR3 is TGTGCCATCAGAGGACAATCCGAGCAGTACTTC.

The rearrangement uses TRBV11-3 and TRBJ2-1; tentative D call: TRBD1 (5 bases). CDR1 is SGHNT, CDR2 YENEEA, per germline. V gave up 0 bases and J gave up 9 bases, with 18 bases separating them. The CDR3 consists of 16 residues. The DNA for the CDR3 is TGTGCCAGCAGCTTAGATCAGGGCACTGCTGGGGCTGAGCAGTTCTTC. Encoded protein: CASSLDQGTAGAEQFF.

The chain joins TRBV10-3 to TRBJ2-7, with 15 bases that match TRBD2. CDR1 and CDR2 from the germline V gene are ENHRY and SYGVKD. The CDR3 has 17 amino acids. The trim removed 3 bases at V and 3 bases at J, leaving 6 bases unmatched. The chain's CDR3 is CAISEPGLAGGGYEQYF. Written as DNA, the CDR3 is TGTGCCATCAGTGAACCGGGACTAGCGGGAGGAGGCTACGAGCAGTACTTC.

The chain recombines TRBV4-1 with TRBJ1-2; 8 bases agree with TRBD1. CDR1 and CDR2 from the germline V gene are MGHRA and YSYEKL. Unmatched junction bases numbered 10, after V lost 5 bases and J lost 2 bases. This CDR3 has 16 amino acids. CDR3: CASSFTGQGDNYGYTF. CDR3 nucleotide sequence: TGCGCCAGCAGCTTTACCGGACAGGGAGACAACTATGGCTACACCTTC.

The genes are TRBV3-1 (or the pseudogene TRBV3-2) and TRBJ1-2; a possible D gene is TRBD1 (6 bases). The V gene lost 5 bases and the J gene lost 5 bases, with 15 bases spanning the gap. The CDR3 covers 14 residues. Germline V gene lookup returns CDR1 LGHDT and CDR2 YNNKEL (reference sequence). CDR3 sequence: CASSISRGAYGYTF. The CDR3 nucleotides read TGTGCCAGCAGCATCTCACGGGGGGCGTATGGCTACACCTTC.

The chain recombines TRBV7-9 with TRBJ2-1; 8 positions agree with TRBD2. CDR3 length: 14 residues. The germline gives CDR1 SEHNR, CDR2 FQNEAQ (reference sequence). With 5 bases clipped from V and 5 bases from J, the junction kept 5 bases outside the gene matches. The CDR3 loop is CASSLLAGNNEQFF. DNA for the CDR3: TGTGCCAGCAGCCTCCTAGCGGGCAACAATGAGCAGTTCTTC.

The CDR3, as DNA: TGTGCCAGCACCAGGGCCCCGCAAGAGACCCAGTACTTC. Translation: CASTRAPQETQYF. The chain combines TRBV6-5 with TRBJ2-5; D might be TRBD1 (5 bases). The CDR3 has 13 residues. In germline, CDR1 is MNHEY, CDR2 SVGAGI. V gave up 7 bases and J gave up 2 bases, with 11 bases separating them.

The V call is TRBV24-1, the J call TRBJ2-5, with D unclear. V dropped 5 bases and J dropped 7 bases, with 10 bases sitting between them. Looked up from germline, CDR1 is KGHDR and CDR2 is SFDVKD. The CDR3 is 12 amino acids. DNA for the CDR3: TGTGCCACCAGTGGAGTATCTGGGACCCAGTACTTC. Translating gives CATSGVSGTQYF.

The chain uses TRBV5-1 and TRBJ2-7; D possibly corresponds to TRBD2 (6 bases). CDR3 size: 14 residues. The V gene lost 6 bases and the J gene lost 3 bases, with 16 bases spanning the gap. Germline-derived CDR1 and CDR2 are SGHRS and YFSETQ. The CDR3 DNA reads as TGCGCCAGCAAAAAAAGGGACGGGGGCTACGAGCAGTACTTC. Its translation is CASKKRDGGYEQYF. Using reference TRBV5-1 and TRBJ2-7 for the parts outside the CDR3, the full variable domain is KAGVTQTPRYLIKTRGQQVTLSCSPISGHRSVSWYQQTPGQGLQFLFEYFSETQRNKGNFPGRFSGRQFSNSRSEMNVSTLELGDSALYLCASKKRDGGYEQYFGPGTRLTVT.

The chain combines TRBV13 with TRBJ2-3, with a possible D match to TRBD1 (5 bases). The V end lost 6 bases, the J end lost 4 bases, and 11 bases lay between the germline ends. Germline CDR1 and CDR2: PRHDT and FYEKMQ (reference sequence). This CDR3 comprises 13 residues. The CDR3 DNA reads TGTGCCAGCAGAGAGCAGGGTGCAGATACGCAGTATTTT. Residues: CASREQGADTQYF.

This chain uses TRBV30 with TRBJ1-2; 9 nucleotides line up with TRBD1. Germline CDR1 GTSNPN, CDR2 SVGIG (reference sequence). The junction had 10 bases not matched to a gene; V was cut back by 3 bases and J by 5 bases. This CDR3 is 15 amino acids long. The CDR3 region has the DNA TGTGCCTGGAGCGGTCCGGGACAGGGCACGTATGGCTACACCTTC. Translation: CAWSGPGQGTYGYTF.

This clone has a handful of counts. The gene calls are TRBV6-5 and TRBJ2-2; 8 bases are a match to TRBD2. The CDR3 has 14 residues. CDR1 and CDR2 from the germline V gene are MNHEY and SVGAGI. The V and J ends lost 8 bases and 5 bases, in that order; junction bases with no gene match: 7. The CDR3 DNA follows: TGTGCCAGCGGGGGCAAGCGGGAGACCGGGGAGCTGTTTTTT. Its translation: CASGGKRETGELFF.

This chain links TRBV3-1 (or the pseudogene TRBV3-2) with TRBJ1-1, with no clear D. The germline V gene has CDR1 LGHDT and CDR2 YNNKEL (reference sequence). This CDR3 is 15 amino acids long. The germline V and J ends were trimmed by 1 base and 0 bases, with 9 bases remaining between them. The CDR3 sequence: CASSQGFQMNTEAFF. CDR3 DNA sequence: TGTGCCAGCAGCCAAGGATTTCAGATGAACACTGAAGCTTTCTTT.

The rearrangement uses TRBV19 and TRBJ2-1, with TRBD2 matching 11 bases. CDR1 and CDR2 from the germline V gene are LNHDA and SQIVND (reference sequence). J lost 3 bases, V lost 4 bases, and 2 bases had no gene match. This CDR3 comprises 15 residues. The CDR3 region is CASSKTSGIYNEQFF. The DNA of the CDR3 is TGTGCCAGTAGTAAGACTAGCGGGATCTACAATGAGCAGTTCTTC.

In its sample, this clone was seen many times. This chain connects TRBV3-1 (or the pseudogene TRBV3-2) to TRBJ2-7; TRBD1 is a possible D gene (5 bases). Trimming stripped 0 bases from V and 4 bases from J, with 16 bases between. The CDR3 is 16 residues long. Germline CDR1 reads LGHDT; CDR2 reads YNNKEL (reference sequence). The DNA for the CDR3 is TGTGCCAGCAGCCAAGATATGGGGCAGGGTTGGTACGAGCAGTACTTC. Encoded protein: CASSQDMGQGWYEQYF.

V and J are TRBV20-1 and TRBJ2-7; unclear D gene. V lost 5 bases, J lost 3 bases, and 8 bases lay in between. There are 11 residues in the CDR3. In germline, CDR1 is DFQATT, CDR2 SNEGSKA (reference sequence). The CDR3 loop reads CSARLGYEQYF. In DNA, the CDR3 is TGCAGTGCTCGGCTAGGCTACGAGCAGTACTTC.

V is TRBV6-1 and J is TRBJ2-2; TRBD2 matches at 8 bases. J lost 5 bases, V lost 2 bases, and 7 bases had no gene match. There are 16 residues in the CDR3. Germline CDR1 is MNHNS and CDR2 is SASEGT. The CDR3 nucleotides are TGTGCCAGCAGTGAACTGGCGGGAGGTCTTACCGGGGAGCTGTTTTTT. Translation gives CASSELAGGLTGELFF.

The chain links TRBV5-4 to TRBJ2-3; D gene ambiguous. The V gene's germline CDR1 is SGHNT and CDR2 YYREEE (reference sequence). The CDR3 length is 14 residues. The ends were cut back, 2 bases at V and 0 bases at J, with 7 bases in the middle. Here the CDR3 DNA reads TGTGCCAGCAGCTTAATTACTAGCACAGATACGCAGTATTTT. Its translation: CASSLITSTDTQYF.

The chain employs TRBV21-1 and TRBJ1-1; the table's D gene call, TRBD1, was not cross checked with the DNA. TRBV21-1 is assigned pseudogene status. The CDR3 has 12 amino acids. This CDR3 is CARRDRETEAFF. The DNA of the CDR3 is TGTGCCAGGAGGGACAGGGAAACTGAAGCTTTCTTT.

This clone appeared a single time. CDR3 DNA sequence: TGTGCCTACTCGACAGGGGCCTCCTACGAGCAGTACTTC. Encoded protein: CAYSTGASYEQYF. This chain uses TRBV30 with TRBJ2-7; 8 bases line up with TRBD1. CDR1 GTSNPN and CDR2 SVGIG come from the germline V gene (reference sequence). V gave up 7 bases and J gave up 0 bases; unmatched junction bases: 5. The CDR3 loop spans 13 amino acids.

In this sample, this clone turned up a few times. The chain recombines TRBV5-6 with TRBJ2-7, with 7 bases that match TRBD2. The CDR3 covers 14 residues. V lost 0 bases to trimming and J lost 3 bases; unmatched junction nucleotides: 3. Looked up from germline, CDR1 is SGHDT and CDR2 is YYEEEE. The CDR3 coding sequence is TGTGCCAGCAGCTTGGCGGGAGGTCACTACGAGCAGTACTTC. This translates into CASSLAGGHYEQYF.

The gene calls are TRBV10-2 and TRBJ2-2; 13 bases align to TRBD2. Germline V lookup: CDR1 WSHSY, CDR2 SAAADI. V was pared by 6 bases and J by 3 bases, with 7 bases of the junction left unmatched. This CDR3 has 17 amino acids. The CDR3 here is CASRSGTSGIYTGELFF. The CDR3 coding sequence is TGCGCCAGCAGATCCGGGACTAGCGGGATCTACACCGGGGAGCTGTTTTTT.

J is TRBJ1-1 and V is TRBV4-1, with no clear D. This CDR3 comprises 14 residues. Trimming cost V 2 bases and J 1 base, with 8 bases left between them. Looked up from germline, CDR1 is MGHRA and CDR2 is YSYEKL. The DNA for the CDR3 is TGCGCCAGCAGCCAAAAACAATCGAACACTGAAGCTTTCTTT. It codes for CASSQKQSNTEAFF.